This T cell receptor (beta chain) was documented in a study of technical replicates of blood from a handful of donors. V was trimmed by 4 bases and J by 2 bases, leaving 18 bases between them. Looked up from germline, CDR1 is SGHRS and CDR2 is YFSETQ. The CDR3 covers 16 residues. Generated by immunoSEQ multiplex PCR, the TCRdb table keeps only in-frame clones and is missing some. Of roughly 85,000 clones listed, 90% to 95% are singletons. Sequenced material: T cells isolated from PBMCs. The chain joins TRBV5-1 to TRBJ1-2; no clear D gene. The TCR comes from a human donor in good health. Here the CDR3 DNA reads TGCGCCAGCAGCCCACTTAGGAGTGACGGGAACTATGGCTACACCTTC. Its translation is CASSPLRSDGNYGYTF.